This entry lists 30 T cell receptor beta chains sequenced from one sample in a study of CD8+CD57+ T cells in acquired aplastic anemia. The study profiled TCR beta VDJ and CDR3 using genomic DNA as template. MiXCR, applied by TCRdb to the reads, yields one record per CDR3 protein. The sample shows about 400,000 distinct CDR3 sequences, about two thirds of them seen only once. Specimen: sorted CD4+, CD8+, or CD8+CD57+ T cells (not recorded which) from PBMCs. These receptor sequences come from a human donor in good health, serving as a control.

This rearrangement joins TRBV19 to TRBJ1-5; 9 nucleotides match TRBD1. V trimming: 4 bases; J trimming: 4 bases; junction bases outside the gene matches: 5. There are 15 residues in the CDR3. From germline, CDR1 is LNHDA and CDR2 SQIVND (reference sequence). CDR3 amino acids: CASSNLQGANQPQHF. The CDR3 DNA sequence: TGTGCCAGTAGTAACCTACAGGGGGCGAATCAGCCCCAGCATTTT.

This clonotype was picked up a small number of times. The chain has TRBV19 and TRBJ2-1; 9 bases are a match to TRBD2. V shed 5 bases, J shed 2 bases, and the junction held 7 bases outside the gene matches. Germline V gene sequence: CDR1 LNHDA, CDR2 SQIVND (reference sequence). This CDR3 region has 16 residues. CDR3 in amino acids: CASSARASGAYNEQFF. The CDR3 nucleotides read TGTGCCAGTAGTGCAAGGGCTAGCGGGGCCTACAATGAGCAGTTCTTC.

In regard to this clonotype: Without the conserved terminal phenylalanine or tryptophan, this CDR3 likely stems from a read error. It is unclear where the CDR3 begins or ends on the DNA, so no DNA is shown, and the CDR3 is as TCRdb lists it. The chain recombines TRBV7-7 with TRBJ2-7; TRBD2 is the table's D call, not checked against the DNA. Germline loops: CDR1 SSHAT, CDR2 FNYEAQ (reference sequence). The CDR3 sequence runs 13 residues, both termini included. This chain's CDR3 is CASSIGGGDEQET.

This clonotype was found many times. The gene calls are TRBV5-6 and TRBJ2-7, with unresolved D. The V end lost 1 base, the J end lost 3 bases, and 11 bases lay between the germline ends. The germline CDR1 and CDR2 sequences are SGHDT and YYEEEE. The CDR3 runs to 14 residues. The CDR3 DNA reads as TGTGCCAGCAGCTTGCAGCGTTCCCACTACGAGCAGTACTTC. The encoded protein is CASSLQRSHYEQYF.

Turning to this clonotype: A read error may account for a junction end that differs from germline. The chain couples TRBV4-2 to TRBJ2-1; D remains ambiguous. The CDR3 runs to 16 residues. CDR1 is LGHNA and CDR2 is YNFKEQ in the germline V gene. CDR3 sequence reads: CACSPFPLCSYNEQFF. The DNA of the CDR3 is TGTGCCTGCAGCCCCTTCCCACTGTGCTCCTACAATGAGCAGTTCTTC.

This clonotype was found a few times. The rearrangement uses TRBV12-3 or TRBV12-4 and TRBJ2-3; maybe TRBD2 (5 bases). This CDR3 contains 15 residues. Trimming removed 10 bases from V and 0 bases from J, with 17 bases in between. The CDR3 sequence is CATSKRALSTDTQYF. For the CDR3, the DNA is TGTGCCACCAGCAAGAGGGCTCTGAGCACAGATACGCAGTATTTT.

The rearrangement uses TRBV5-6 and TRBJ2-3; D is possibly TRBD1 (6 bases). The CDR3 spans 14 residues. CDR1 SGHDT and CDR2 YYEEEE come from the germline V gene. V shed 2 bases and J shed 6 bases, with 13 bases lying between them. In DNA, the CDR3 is TGTGCCAGCAGCTTCAGGGGTCGGGCGGATACGCAGTATTTT. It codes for CASSFRGRADTQYF. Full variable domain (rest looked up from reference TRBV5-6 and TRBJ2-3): DAGVTQSPTHLIKTRGQQVTLRCSPKSGHDTVSWYQQALGQGPQFIFQYYEEEERQRGNFPDRFSGHQFPNYSSELNVNALLLGDSALYLCASSFRGRADTQYFGPGTRLTVL.

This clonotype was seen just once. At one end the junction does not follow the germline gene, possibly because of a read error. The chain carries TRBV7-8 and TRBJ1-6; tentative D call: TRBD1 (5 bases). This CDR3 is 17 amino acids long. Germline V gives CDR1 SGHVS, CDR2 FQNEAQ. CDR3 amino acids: CATSPLRANSYNQPLHF. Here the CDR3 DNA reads TGTGCCACCAGCCCGCTCAGGGCGAACTCCTATAATCAGCCCCTCCACTTT. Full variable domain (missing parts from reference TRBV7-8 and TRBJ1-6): GAGVSQSPRYKVAKRGQDVALRCDPISGHVSLFWYQQALGQGPEFLTYFQNEAQLDKSGLPSDRFFAERPEGSVSTLKIQRTQQEDSAVYLCATSPLRANSYNQPLHFGNGTRLTVT.

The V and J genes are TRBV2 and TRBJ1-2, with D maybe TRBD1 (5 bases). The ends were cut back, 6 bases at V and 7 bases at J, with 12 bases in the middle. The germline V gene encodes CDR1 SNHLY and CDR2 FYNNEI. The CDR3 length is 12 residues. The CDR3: CASSPNRFGYTF. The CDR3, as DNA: TGTGCCAGCAGCCCGAACAGGTTTGGCTACACCTTC.

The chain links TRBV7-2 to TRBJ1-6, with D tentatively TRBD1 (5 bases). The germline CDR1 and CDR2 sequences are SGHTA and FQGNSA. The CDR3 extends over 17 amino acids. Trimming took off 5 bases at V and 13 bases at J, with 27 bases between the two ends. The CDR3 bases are TGTGCCAGCAGCCCAGTGAGGGGCCACACAGATACGCAGCCCCTCCACTTT. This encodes CASSPVRGHTDTQPLHF.

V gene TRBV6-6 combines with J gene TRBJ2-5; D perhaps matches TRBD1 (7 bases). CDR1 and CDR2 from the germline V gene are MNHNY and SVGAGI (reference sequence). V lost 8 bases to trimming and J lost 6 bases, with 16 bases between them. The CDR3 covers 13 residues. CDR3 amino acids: CASWRGQRKTQYF. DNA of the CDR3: TGTGCCAGCTGGAGGGGGCAGCGAAAGACCCAGTACTTC.

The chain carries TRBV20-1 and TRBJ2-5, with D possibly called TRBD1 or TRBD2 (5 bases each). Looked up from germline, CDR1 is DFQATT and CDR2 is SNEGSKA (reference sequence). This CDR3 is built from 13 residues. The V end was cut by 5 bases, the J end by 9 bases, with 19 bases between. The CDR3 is CSAQPLSGTPQYF. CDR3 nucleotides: TGCAGTGCTCAACCTTTATCTGGGACCCCCCAGTACTTC.

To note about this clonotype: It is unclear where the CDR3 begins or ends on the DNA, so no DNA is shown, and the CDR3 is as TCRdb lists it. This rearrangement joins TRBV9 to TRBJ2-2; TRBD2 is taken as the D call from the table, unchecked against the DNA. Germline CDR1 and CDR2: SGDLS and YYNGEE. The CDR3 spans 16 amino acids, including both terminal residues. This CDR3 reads CASSEAADEQYFELFF.

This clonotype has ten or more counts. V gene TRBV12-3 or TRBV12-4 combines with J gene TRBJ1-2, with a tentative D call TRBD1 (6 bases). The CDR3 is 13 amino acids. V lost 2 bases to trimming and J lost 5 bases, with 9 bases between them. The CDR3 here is CASSLPGQYGYTF. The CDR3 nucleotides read TGTGCCAGCAGTTTACCCGGACAGTATGGCTACACCTTC.

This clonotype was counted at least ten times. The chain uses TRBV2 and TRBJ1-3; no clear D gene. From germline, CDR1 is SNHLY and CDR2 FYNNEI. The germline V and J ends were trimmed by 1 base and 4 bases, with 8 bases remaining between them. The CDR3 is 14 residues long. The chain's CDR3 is CASSEDKGGNTIYF. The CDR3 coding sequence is TGTGCCAGCAGTGAAGACAAAGGAGGAAACACCATATATTTT.

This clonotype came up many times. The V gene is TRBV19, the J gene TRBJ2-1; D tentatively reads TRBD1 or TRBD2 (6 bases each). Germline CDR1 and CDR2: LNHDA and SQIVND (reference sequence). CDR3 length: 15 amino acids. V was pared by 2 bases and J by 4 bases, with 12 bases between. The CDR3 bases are TGTGCCAGTAGTATATCCGGGGGCCCTTACAATGAGCAGTTCTTC. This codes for CASSISGGPYNEQFF.

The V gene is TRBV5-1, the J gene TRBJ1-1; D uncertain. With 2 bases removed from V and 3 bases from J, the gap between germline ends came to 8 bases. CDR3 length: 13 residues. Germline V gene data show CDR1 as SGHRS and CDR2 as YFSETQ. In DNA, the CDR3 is TGCGCCAGCAGCTTCGCGGGCTACACTGAAGCTTTCTTT. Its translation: CASSFAGYTEAFF.

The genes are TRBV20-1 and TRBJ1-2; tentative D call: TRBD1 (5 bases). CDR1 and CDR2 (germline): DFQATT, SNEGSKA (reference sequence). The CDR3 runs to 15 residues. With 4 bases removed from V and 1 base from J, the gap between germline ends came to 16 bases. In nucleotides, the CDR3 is TGCAGTGCTAAGGAGGGGCACACCCGTAACTATGGCTACACCTTC. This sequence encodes CSAKEGHTRNYGYTF.

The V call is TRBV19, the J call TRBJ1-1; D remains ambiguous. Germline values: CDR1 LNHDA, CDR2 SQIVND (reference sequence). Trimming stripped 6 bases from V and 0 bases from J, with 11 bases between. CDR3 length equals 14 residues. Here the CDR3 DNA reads TGTGCCAGTAGCACGACACTTATGAACACTGAAGCTTTCTTT. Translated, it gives CASSTTLMNTEAFF.

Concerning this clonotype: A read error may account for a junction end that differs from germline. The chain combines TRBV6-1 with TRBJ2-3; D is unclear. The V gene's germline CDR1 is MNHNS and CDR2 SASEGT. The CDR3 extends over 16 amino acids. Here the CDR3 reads CASSPPASLGTDKQYF. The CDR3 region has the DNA TGTGCCAGCAGTCCCCCCGCCAGCTTGGGCACAGATAAGCAGTATTTT.

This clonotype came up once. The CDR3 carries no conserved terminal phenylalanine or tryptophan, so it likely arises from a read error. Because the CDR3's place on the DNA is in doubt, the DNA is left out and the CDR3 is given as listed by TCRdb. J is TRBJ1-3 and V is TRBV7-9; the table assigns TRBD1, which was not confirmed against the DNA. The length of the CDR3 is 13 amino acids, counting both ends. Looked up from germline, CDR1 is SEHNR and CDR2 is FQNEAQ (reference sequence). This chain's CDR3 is CASSSPRARGVEQ.

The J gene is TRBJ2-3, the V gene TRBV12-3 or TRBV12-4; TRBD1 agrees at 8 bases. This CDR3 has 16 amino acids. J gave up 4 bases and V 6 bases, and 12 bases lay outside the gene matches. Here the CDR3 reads CASSSRSVTGADTQYF. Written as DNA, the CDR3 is TGTGCCAGCAGCTCCCGTAGCGTGACAGGGGCAGATACGCAGTATTTT.

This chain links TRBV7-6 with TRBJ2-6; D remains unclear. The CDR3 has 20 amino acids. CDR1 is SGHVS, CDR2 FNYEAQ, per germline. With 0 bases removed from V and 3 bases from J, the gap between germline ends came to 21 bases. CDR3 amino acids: CASSLALNQPQHFGANVLTF. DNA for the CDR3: TGTGCCAGCAGCTTAGCACTTAATCAGCCCCAGCACTTTGGGGCCAACGTCCTGACTTTC.

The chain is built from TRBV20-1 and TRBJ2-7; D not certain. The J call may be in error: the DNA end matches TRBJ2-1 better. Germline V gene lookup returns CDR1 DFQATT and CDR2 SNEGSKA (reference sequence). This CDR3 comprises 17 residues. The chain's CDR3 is CSARDTSPRRLDNEQFF. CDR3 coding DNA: TGCAGTGCTAGAGATACTTCGCCCAGGCGTCTGGACAATGAGCAGTTCTTC.

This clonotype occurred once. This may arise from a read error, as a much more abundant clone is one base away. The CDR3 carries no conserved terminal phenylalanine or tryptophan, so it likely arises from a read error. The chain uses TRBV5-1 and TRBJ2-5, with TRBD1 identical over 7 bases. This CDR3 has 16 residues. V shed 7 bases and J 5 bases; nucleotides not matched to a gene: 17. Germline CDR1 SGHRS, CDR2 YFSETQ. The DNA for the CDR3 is TGCGCCAGCGGCTATGACAGGGCCGAGTTGGCGGAGACCCAGTACCTC. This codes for CASGYDRAELAETQYL.

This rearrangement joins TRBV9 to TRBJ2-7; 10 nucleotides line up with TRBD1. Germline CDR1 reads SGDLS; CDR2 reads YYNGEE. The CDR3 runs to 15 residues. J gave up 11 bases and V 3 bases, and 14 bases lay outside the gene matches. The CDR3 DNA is TGTGCCAGCAGCGCAGGACAGGGGGGGGGTGGCTACAAGTACTTC. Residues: CASSAGQGGGGYKYF.

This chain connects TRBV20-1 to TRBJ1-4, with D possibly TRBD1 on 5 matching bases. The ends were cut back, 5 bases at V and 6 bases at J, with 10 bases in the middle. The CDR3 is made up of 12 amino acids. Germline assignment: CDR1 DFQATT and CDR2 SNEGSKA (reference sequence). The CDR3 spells CSAGGTDEKLFF. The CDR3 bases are TGCAGTGCTGGAGGGACCGATGAAAAACTGTTTTTT.

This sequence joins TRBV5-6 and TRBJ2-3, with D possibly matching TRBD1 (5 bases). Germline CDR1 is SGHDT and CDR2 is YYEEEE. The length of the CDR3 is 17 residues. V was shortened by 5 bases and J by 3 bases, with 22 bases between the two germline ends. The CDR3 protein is CASSLQGTGQGTDTQYF. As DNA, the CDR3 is TGTGCCAGCAGTCTACAAGGTACAGGACAAGGAACAGATACGCAGTATTTT.

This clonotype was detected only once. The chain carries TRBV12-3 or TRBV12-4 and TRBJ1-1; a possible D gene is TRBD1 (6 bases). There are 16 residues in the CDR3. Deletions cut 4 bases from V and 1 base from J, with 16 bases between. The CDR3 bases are TGTGCCAGCAGTTCTGCCCTTTACAGGGAGAACACTGAAGCTTTCTTT. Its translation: CASSSALYRENTEAFF.

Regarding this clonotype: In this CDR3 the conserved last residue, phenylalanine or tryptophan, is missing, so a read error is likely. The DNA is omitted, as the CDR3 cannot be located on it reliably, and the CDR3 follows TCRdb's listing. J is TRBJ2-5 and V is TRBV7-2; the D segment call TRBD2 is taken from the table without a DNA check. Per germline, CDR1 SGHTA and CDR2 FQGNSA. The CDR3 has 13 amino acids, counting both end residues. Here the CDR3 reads CASSLRGRPYGYT.